This T cell receptor beta chain was obtained from a study of blood T cell repertoires in COVID-19. Per the authors' pipeline: Reference gene primers were amplified, and this amplification served to estimate nucleated cell counts. Sequencing used immunoSEQ multiplex PCR; TCRdb keeps in-frame clones, though not all of them. That table supplies the V and J calls and clone size; D and trimming were determined from the DNA. The sample has about 130,000 clones, approximately 88% seen once; the top ten hold approximately 10%. The length of the CDR3 is 12 residues. The V end was cut by 5 bases, the J end by 4 bases, with 9 bases between. The V gene's germline CDR1 is MNHNY and CDR2 SVGAGI (reference sequence).

Material for sequencing was peripheral blood. The source is a man aged 50 or older with acute or convalescent COVID-19. The rearrangement uses TRBV6-6 and TRBJ2-7; D is possibly TRBD2 (6 bases). Here the CDR3 reads CASSPGEYEQYF. In DNA, the CDR3 is TGTGCCAGCAGTCCGGGGGAATACGAGCAGTACTTC.